This TCR beta chain was sequenced during a study of molecular identifiers for immune sequencing clone quantification. General study results and limits: Underestimated sizes of highly expanded clones could result from identical TCR molecules that share a barcode.

Via MiXCR, TCRdb re-called the PCR reads, giving one row per CDR3 protein. The profile shows 400,000 to 600,000 distinct CDR3 sequences, about 25% of them singletons. The table lists this clonotype with a few counts. Its target is unknown. The CDR3 totals 20 residues. The V and J ends lost 3 bases and 1 base, in that order; junction bases with no gene match: 13. The germline V gene has CDR1 SGDLS and CDR2 YYNGEE. This receptor was obtained from a human donor in good health. Some libraries in this study had Jurkat cell RNA spiked in. The chain recombines TRBV9 with TRBJ2-6, with 10 bases identical to TRBD1. The sample comprised naive CD8+ T cells from blood, with Jurkat cell RNA spiked in. The sample's subset: FACS-sorted CD8+CD4-CCR7+CD45RA+ naive T cells. This CDR3 is CASSANTGTGALSGANVLTF. CDR3 DNA sequence: TGTGCCAGCAGCGCAAACACCGGGACAGGGGCTCTATCTGGGGCCAACGTCCTGACTTTC. Together with reference TRBV9 and TRBJ2-6, the CDR3 gives the full variable domain: DSGVTQTPKHLITATGQRVTLRCSPRSGDLSVYWYQQSLDQGLQFLIQYYNGEERAKGNILERFSAQQFPDLHSELNLSSLELGDSALYFCASSANTGTGALSGANVLTFGAGSRLTVL.